Listed here are 9 T cell receptor beta chains from one sample, sequenced in a study of CD8 T cells in ankylosing spondylitis. TCRdb reprocessed the 5' RACE reads via MiXCR and lists one record per CDR3 protein. Counted here are some 42,000 distinct CDR3 sequences, 2.5% to 3% occurring once; the ten biggest clones make up 4.6%. The material sequenced was blood, either unsorted or a sorted T cell fraction (not recorded which). All receptors derive from a male donor with ankylosing spondylitis or in good health (not recorded which).

In this sample, this clonotype turned up many times. The rearrangement links TRBV9 to TRBJ2-2, with D uncertain. Looked up from germline, CDR1 is SGDLS and CDR2 is YYNGEE. Between the trimmed V and J ends, which lost 3 bases and 3 bases, there was a span of 3 bases. This CDR3 is built from 12 residues. CDR3 coding DNA: TGTGCCAGCAGCGCTGACACCGGGGAGCTGTTTTTT. Its protein product is CASSADTGELFF.

The sample holds many counts of this clonotype. For the CDR3, the DNA is TGTGCCAGCACTCGGGGAGATAATTCACCCCTCCACTTT. Its protein is CASTRGDNSPLHF. The J gene is TRBJ1-6, the V gene TRBV9; D gene ambiguous. Germline loops: CDR1 SGDLS, CDR2 YYNGEE. V shed 6 bases and J shed 5 bases, with 9 bases lying between them. CDR3 length: 13 residues.

Many counts were recorded for this clonotype. The chain employs TRBV9 and TRBJ2-7; D is possibly TRBD1 or TRBD2 (5 bases each). Germline V gene sequence: CDR1 SGDLS, CDR2 YYNGEE. This CDR3 region has 14 residues. Trimming took 4 bases from V and 3 from J, leaving 14 bases between them. The CDR3 DNA follows: TGTGCCAGCAGCCCCACCGGGACCAACTACGAGCAGTACTTC. It yields the protein CASSPTGTNYEQYF.

This chain uses TRBV9 with TRBJ2-1; 11 nucleotides match TRBD2. Trimming removed 4 bases from V and 3 bases from J; junction bases left unmatched: 3. CDR1 is SGDLS and CDR2 is YYNGEE in the germline V gene. The length of the CDR3 is 15 residues. CDR3 bases: TGTGCCAGCAGCACGGGACTAGCGGTCTACAATGAGCAGTTCTTC. Translating it yields CASSTGLAVYNEQFF.

In this sample, this clonotype turned up many times. The chain recombines TRBV9 with TRBJ2-4, with 14 positions matching TRBD2. Germline V CDR1 and CDR2: SGDLS, YYNGEE. The length of the CDR3 is 16 residues. Unmatched junction bases numbered 7, after V lost 3 bases and J lost 8 bases. The CDR3 region is CASSGGTSGSAHIQYF. The CDR3 coding sequence is TGTGCCAGCAGCGGAGGGACTAGCGGGAGTGCCCACATTCAGTACTTC.

This clonotype came up many times. The CDR3 loop is CASSADSMNTEAFF. CDR3 DNA: TGTGCCAGCAGCGCGGACAGCATGAACACTGAAGCTTTCTTT. The chain employs TRBV9 and TRBJ1-1; D is perhaps TRBD1 (6 bases). Germline CDR1 and CDR2: SGDLS and YYNGEE. The CDR3 length is 14 residues. Trimming removed 3 bases from V and 0 bases from J, with 9 bases in between.

This clonotype was counted ten times or more. The rearrangement uses TRBV9 and TRBJ2-1, with D possibly being TRBD2 (5 bases). Trimming cost V 4 bases and J 0 bases, with 14 bases left between them. The CDR3 has 16 amino acids. The germline gives CDR1 SGDLS, CDR2 YYNGEE. CDR3 sequence reads: CASSRGAGNSYNEQFF. CDR3 nucleotides: TGTGCCAGCAGCCGCGGCGCCGGGAACTCCTACAATGAGCAGTTCTTC.

The table lists this clonotype with many counts. The V call is TRBV9, the J call TRBJ2-5; D is undetermined. This CDR3 region has 15 residues. V was trimmed by 2 bases and J by 1 base, leaving 12 bases between them. Germline V gene lookup returns CDR1 SGDLS and CDR2 YYNGEE. The chain's CDR3 is CASSVGRLTQETQYF. DNA for the CDR3: TGTGCCAGCAGCGTCGGACGGCTAACCCAAGAGACCCAGTACTTC. The full variable domain, its missing parts supplied by reference TRBV9 and TRBJ2-5, is DSGVTQTPKHLITATGQRVTLRCSPRSGDLSVYWYQQSLDQGLQFLIQYYNGEERAKGNILERFSAQQFPDLHSELNLSSLELGDSALYFCASSVGRLTQETQYFGPGTRLLVL.

This clonotype was seen many times. The J gene is TRBJ2-3, the V gene TRBV9; 14 bases are a match to TRBD2. The germline V gene encodes CDR1 SGDLS and CDR2 YYNGEE. The CDR3 length is 17 residues. Germline trimming cut 2 bases from V and 5 bases from J; bases unmatched to any gene: 7. CDR3 sequence reads: CASSVGGLAGVRDTQYF. CDR3 coding DNA: TGTGCCAGCAGCGTCGGGGGACTAGCGGGAGTCAGAGATACGCAGTATTTT. The variable domain in full, with the rest retrieved from reference TRBV9 and TRBJ2-3, is DSGVTQTPKHLITATGQRVTLRCSPRSGDLSVYWYQQSLDQGLQFLIQYYNGEERAKGNILERFSAQQFPDLHSELNLSSLELGDSALYFCASSVGGLAGVRDTQYFGPGTRLTVL.